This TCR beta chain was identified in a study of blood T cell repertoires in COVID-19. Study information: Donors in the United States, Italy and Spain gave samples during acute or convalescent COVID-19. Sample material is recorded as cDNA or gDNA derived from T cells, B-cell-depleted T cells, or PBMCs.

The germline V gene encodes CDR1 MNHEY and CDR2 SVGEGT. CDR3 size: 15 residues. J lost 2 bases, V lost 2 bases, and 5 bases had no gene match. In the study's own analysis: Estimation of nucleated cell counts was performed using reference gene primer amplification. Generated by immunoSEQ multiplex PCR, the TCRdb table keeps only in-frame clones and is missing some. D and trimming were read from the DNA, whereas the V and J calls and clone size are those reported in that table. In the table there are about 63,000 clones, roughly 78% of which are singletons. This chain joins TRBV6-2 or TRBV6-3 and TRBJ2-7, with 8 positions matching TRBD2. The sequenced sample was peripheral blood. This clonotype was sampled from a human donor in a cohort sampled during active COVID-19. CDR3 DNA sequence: TGTGCCAGCAGTTACAGCGGGAGTCCGACCTACGAGCAGTACTTC. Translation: CASSYSGSPTYEQYF.